The T cell receptor beta chain under discussion was sequenced for a study of CD8 T cells in Susac syndrome. The authors sequenced TCR beta from blood CD8+ and CD4+ T cells. cDNA came from about 0.5 to 1 ug RNA primed by random hexamers. Coverage of TCR beta CDR3 amplification by immunoSEQ multiplex PCR extended to 54 Vbeta and 13 Jbeta. TCRdb reprocessed the immunoSEQ multiplex PCR reads with MiXCR, giving one entry per CDR3 protein. This table has approximately 170,000 distinct CDR3 sequences, 93% appearing once. The CDR3 loop spans 16 amino acids. Germline V lookup: CDR1 SGHRS, CDR2 YFSETQ. V gave up 3 bases and J gave up 3 bases; unmatched junction bases: 8.

The chain joins TRBV5-1 to TRBJ1-2; 10 bases match TRBD1. Sequences were obtained from CD4+ T cells from PBMCs. This TCR came from a human donor in good health. This CDR3 is CASSWGPGTGDYGYTF. For the CDR3, the DNA is TGCGCCAGCAGCTGGGGTCCCGGGACAGGGGACTATGGCTACACCTTC.